One sample yielded the 25 T cell receptor beta chains listed below, sequenced in a study of molecular identifiers for immune sequencing clone quantification. Via MiXCR, TCRdb re-called the PCR reads, giving one row per CDR3 protein. The table includes some 88,000 distinct CDR3 sequences, roughly a fifth detected once. Input material: naive CD8+ T cells from blood, with Jurkat cell RNA spiked in. Subset: FACS-sorted CD8+CD4-CCR7+CD45RA+ naive T cells. The receptors here all came from a human donor in good health. Some libraries in this study had Jurkat cell RNA spiked in.

This clonotype has at least ten counts. The genes are TRBV20-1 and TRBJ2-3; the match to TRBD2 covers 9 bases. The CDR3 has 13 residues. V was clipped by 5 bases and J by 0 bases; unmatched bases: 0. The V gene's germline CDR1 is DFQATT and CDR2 SNEGSKA (reference sequence). This CDR3 reads CSALAGSTDTQYF. The CDR3 DNA reads as TGCAGTGCTCTAGCGGGAAGCACAGATACGCAGTATTTT.

This clonotype occurred many times. V and J are TRBV20-1 and TRBJ2-2, with D perhaps matching TRBD1 or TRBD2 (7 bases each). Germline CDR1 and CDR2: DFQATT and SNEGSKA (reference sequence). Trimming shortened V by 5 bases and J by 4 bases, and 26 bases separated the two germline ends. There are 18 residues in the CDR3. Here the CDR3 reads CSAFTGTDIWGGTGELFF. The CDR3 DNA reads TGCAGTGCTTTCACCGGGACAGATATTTGGGGGGGCACCGGGGAGCTGTTTTTT.

This clonotype was detected many times. This sequence joins TRBV7-9 and TRBJ2-7, with D uncertain. The CDR3 is made up of 15 amino acids. V gave up 6 bases and J gave up 5 bases, with 20 bases separating them. Germline loops: CDR1 SEHNR, CDR2 FQNEAQ (reference sequence). CDR3: CASRPLHGPLHEQYF. DNA of the CDR3: TGTGCCAGCAGGCCGTTACACGGTCCGCTCCACGAGCAGTACTTC.

There are many counts of this clonotype. The chain combines TRBV4-3 with TRBJ2-7; TRBD1 aligns across 8 bases. J gave up 1 base and V 4 bases, and 9 bases lay outside the gene matches. This CDR3 contains 16 residues. Looked up from germline, CDR1 is LGHNA and CDR2 is YSLEER. The CDR3 coding sequence is TGCGCCAGCAGCCCCTCTCTAGACAGGGGTTCCTACGAGCAGTACTTC. It specifies CASSPSLDRGSYEQYF.

CDR3 sequence (DNA): TGTGCCAGCAGCGTTCATCCGGAGGCCTCCTACGAGCAGTACTTC. Translating gives CASSVHPEASYEQYF. This chain links TRBV9 with TRBJ2-7; a weak D match, TRBD2 (5 bases). The CDR3 runs to 15 residues. Trimming removed 2 bases at V and 0 bases at J, with 12 bases between. The germline V gene encodes CDR1 SGDLS and CDR2 YYNGEE.

This clonotype was recorded at least ten times. The chain carries TRBV29-1 and TRBJ2-7, with TRBD1 matching 8 bases. Germline CDR1 and CDR2: SQVTM and ANQGSEA. V trimming: 7 bases; J trimming: 0 bases; junction bases outside the gene matches: 11. This CDR3 is built from 15 residues. The CDR3 bases are TGCAGCGCCCTAACGGGGACAGGAGACTCCTACGAGCAGTACTTC. This codes for CSALTGTGDSYEQYF.

This clonotype was observed at least ten times. V and J are TRBV12-3 or TRBV12-4 and TRBJ2-3; tentatively, D is TRBD1 (5 bases). This CDR3 has 16 amino acids. Trimming pared 5 bases from V and 1 base from J, leaving 16 bases between. The CDR3 DNA reads TGTGCCAGCAGTCCACTCAGGGAAGAGGGCACAGATACGCAGTATTTT. Its protein product is CASSPLREEGTDTQYF.

This clonotype has a count of ten or more. V gene TRBV27 combines with J gene TRBJ2-7; TRBD2 matches 12 bases. Per germline, CDR1 MNHEY and CDR2 SMNVEV (reference sequence). The V segment lost 3 bases and the J segment 2 bases; nucleotides outside the gene matches: 5. The CDR3 spans 16 residues. The CDR3 loop is CASSFLLAGGPYEQYF. The CDR3, as DNA: TGTGCCAGCAGTTTCCTACTAGCGGGAGGACCCTACGAGCAGTACTTC.

This clonotype was seen ten or more times. This chain uses TRBV24-1 with TRBJ2-3; D remains unclear. Germline V gene lookup returns CDR1 KGHDR and CDR2 SFDVKD. The CDR3 runs to 14 residues. V lost 4 bases and J 1 base, leaving 8 bases between the germline ends. The chain's CDR3 is CATSDGQGTDTQYF. CDR3 DNA: TGTGCCACCAGTGACGGGCAAGGCACAGATACGCAGTATTTT.

This clonotype was counted many times. CDR3 region: CASSATGGYETQYF. In DNA form, the CDR3 reads TGTGCCAGCAGTGCAACAGGGGGCTATGAGACCCAGTACTTC. The chain carries TRBV2 and TRBJ2-5; TRBD1 aligns across 9 bases. Germline loops: CDR1 SNHLY, CDR2 FYNNEI. Unmatched junction bases numbered 5, after V lost 4 bases and J lost 5 bases. This CDR3 is built from 14 residues.

The V gene is TRBV7-6, the J gene TRBJ1-3, with a possible D match to TRBD1 (6 bases). The V and J ends lost 0 bases and 0 bases respectively, with 18 bases between them. Germline V gene lookup returns CDR1 SGHVS and CDR2 FNYEAQ. CDR3 size: 19 residues. The CDR3 protein is CASSLAYAGASDSGNTIYF. DNA for the CDR3: TGTGCCAGCAGCTTAGCGTACGCAGGGGCCTCGGACTCTGGAAACACCATATATTTT. Looking up the rest from reference TRBV7-6 and TRBJ1-3 gives the full variable domain: GAGVSQSPRYKVTKRGQDVALRCDPISGHVSLYWYRQALGQGPEFLTYFNYEAQQDKSGLPNDRFSAERPEGSISTLTIQRTEQRDSAMYRCASSLAYAGASDSGNTIYFGEGSWLTVV.

There are many counts of this clonotype. This chain joins TRBV11-2 and TRBJ1-1; 7 positions agree with TRBD1. The CDR3 extends over 15 amino acids. Trimming cost V 5 bases and J 3 bases; bases outside gene matches: 9. Germline V gives CDR1 SGHAT, CDR2 FQNNGV. The DNA of the CDR3 is TGTGCCAGCAGCGGGGGGACAGACGGGTACACTGAAGCTTTCTTT. Translated: CASSGGTDGYTEAFF.

This clonotype was picked up many times. This chain joins TRBV5-1 and TRBJ1-1; a weak D match, TRBD1 (5 bases). In germline, CDR1 is SGHRS, CDR2 YFSETQ. This CDR3 is 14 amino acids long. Trimming shortened V by 0 bases and J by 5 bases, and 11 bases separated the two germline ends. The CDR3 region is CASSLGGGWTEAFF. DNA for the CDR3: TGCGCCAGCAGCTTGGGGGGGGGGTGGACTGAAGCTTTCTTT.

This clonotype was observed at least ten times. This chain links TRBV5-6 with TRBJ1-5; D gene ambiguous. V was cut by 3 bases and J by 2 bases, with 18 bases left in between. CDR1 and CDR2 from the germline V gene are SGHDT and YYEEEE. The CDR3 is 17 amino acids. CDR3 sequence: CASSYRTSLDRNQPQHF. The DNA for the CDR3 is TGTGCCAGCAGCTACCGGACGTCGCTAGATCGCAATCAGCCCCAGCATTTT.

This clonotype has a count of ten or more. The genes are TRBV7-2 and TRBJ1-1; D gene ambiguous. Germline lookup yields CDR1 SGHTA and CDR2 FQGNSA. Trimming cost V 5 bases and J 0 bases, with 10 bases left between them. The CDR3 runs 14 residues. CDR3 coding DNA: TGTGCCAGCAGCCCCGTGGTGCTGAACACTGAAGCTTTCTTT. This translates into CASSPVVLNTEAFF.

This clonotype showed up just a few times. V usage is TRBV19 and J usage is TRBJ1-5; D may be TRBD1 (5 bases). V lost 6 bases and J 1 base, leaving 7 bases between the germline ends. The CDR3 sequence is 13 residues long. Germline V gene sequence: CDR1 LNHDA, CDR2 SQIVND (reference sequence). CDR3 DNA: TGTGCCAGTAGGTGGGGGAGCAATCAGCCCCAGCATTTT. This encodes CASRWGSNQPQHF.

In the case of this clonotype: This may come from a read error, since a much larger clone is one base off. The chain joins TRBV20-1 to TRBJ2-7, with 8 bases aligning to TRBD1. Germline V gives CDR1 DFQATT, CDR2 SNEGSKA (reference sequence). This CDR3 is 14 amino acids long. The CDR3 sequence is CSASRTGPSYEQHF. For the CDR3, the DNA is TGCAGTGCTAGCCGGACAGGGCCGTCCTACGAGCAGCACTTC.

V usage is TRBV5-1 and J usage is TRBJ1-1; D gene unclear. The CDR3 has 10 residues. CDR1 is SGHRS, CDR2 YFSETQ, per germline. V shed 9 bases and J shed 7 bases, with 10 bases lying between them. The CDR3 protein is CANLDHEAFF. CDR3 nucleotide sequence: TGCGCCAACCTGGACCATGAAGCTTTCTTT.

The chain carries TRBV7-9 and TRBJ2-3, with 11 nucleotides matching TRBD2. Germline CDR1 SEHNR, CDR2 FQNEAQ (reference sequence). The CDR3 extends over 16 amino acids. Trimming cost V 4 bases and J 5 bases; bases outside gene matches: 8. The CDR3 sequence: CASSSFSGGDRDTQYF. The CDR3 region has the DNA TGTGCCAGCAGCTCGTTTAGCGGGGGGGACCGAGATACGCAGTATTTT.

Details on this clonotype: One base away lies a much larger clone, so this may be a sequencing read error. The V and J genes are TRBV6-6 and TRBJ1-5; the D is unclear. The V gene's germline CDR1 is MNHNY and CDR2 SVGAGI (reference sequence). This CDR3 comprises 14 residues. For the CDR3, the DNA is TGTGCCAGCAGTTACAGGGATAGCGATCAGCCCCAGCATTTT. Its translation: CASSYRDSDQPQHF.

The chain combines TRBV6-2 or TRBV6-3 with TRBJ1-1; no clear D. Trimming shortened V by 7 bases and J by 4 bases, and 13 bases separated the two germline ends. This CDR3 spans 13 amino acids. CDR1 and CDR2 from the germline V gene are MNHEY and SVGEGT. The DNA of the CDR3 is TGTGCCAGCACTGCGGGGAGGCCCACTGAAGCTTTCTTT. Encoded protein: CASTAGRPTEAFF.

This clonotype appeared many times. In DNA, the CDR3 is TGTGCCAGCAGCCCTACTGGACGTCAGCCCCAGCATTTT. Translated: CASSPTGRQPQHF. V gene TRBV28 combines with J gene TRBJ1-5; the D is unclear. V was pared by 6 bases and J by 6 bases, with 12 bases between. The CDR3 spans 13 residues. From germline, CDR1 is MDHEN and CDR2 SYDVKM. Variable domain in full (rest from reference TRBV28 and TRBJ1-5): DVKVTQSSRYLVKRTGEKVFLECVQDMDHENMFWYRQDPGLGLRLIYFSYDVKMKEKGDIPEGYSVSREKKERFSLILESASTNQTSMYLCASSPTGRQPQHFGDGTRLSIL.

This clonotype was found a few times. The chain couples TRBV7-9 to TRBJ2-1, with 11 bases fitting TRBD2. This CDR3 is 16 amino acids long. V was pared by 5 bases and J by 1 base, with 4 bases of the junction left unmatched. Per the germline V gene, CDR1 is SEHNR and CDR2 is FQNEAQ (reference sequence). DNA of the CDR3: TGTGCCAGCAGCAGCGGACTAGCGGGTTCCTACAATGAGCAGTTCTTC. Translation: CASSSGLAGSYNEQFF.

This chain uses TRBV19 with TRBJ2-7; 7 bases are a match to TRBD1. Germline CDR1 reads LNHDA; CDR2 reads SQIVND (reference sequence). There are 14 residues in the CDR3. With V trimmed by 5 bases and J by 3 bases, 7 bases remained unmatched. This CDR3 is CASSSSGGDYEQYF. In nucleotides, the CDR3 is TGTGCCAGTAGTTCGTCAGGGGGTGACTACGAGCAGTACTTC.

The chain joins TRBV27 to TRBJ2-7; tentatively, D is TRBD1 or TRBD2 (5 bases each). The germline V gene has CDR1 MNHEY and CDR2 SMNVEV (reference sequence). The CDR3 covers 14 residues. V dropped 6 bases and J dropped 2 bases, with 14 bases sitting between them. The CDR3: CASRPWDGAYEQYF. The CDR3 DNA reads TGTGCCAGCAGGCCGTGGGACGGAGCCTACGAGCAGTACTTC.